One and the same sample provided the 17 T cell receptor beta chains below, sequenced in a study of T cells in Graves' hyperthyroidism and ophthalmopathy. Authors of the study amplified TCR beta CDR3 regions from RNA transcripts. First-round RT-PCR of the TCR CDR3 relied on the HTBI primer set. Via MiXCR, TCRdb re-called the multiplex PCR reads, giving one row per CDR3 protein. This sample has around 700,000 distinct CDR3 sequences, with 35% found just once. Specimen: blood. These receptors all stem from a woman aged 35 to 49 with Graves' hyperthyroidism.

The chain uses TRBV20-1 and TRBJ2-2; TRBD1 aligns across 12 bases. Germline trimming cut 1 base from V and 3 bases from J; bases unmatched to any gene: 3. CDR1 is DFQATT, CDR2 SNEGSKA, per germline (reference sequence). The CDR3 extends over 16 amino acids. Here the CDR3 DNA reads TGCAGTGCTAGAGTGGGACAGGGGGCGGACACCGGGGAGCTGTTTTTT. Its translation: CSARVGQGADTGELFF.

The J gene is TRBJ2-6, the V gene TRBV7-2; D is unclear. The CDR3 sequence is 14 residues long. Trimming cost V 3 bases and J 4 bases, with 7 bases left between them. CDR1 is SGHTA, CDR2 FQGNSA, per germline. The CDR3 loop is CASSFSIGANVLTF. CDR3 nucleotide sequence: TGTGCCAGCAGCTTCTCAATAGGGGCCAACGTCCTGACTTTC. Looking up the rest from reference TRBV7-2 and TRBJ2-6 gives the full variable domain: GAGVSQSPSNKVTEKGKDVELRCDPISGHTALYWYRQSLGQGLEFLIYFQGNSAPDKSGLPSDRFSAERTGGSVSTLTIQRTQQEDSAVYLCASSFSIGANVLTFGAGSRLTVL.

The gene calls are TRBV7-8 and TRBJ1-1; the D is unclear. The CDR3 is 16 amino acids. Trimming removed 2 bases at V and 2 bases at J, with 15 bases between. CDR1 and CDR2 from the germline V gene are SGHVS and FQNEAQ. CDR3 sequence reads: CASSLPSVSGNTEAFF. Written as DNA, the CDR3 is TGTGCCAGCAGCTTACCCTCTGTCTCTGGAAACACTGAAGCTTTCTTT.

This clonotype was found many times. V is TRBV6-5 and J is TRBJ2-7, with TRBD1 matching 11 bases. The germline V gene encodes CDR1 MNHEY and CDR2 SVGAGI. The CDR3 has 14 residues. With V trimmed by 2 bases and J by 6 bases, 3 bases remained unmatched. The CDR3 is CASSYIGTGGEQYF. The CDR3 DNA reads TGTGCCAGCAGTTACATCGGGACAGGGGGCGAGCAGTACTTC.

Regarding this clonotype: Possible read error: a much larger clone is one base away. This sequence joins TRBV25-1 and TRBJ1-2, with TRBD1 matching 7 bases. Trimming at V came to 11 bases and at J to 7 bases, leaving 13 bases not matched to a gene. Germline V gene data show CDR1 as MGHDK and CDR2 as SYGVNS. The CDR3 is made up of 13 amino acids. The CDR3 sequence is CAARGQDPFGYTF. The CDR3 region has the DNA TGTGCCGCTCGAGGACAGGACCCTTTTGGCTACACCTTC.

In this sample, this clonotype turned up once. V is TRBV10-2 and J is TRBJ1-1; D not resolved. This CDR3 comprises 13 residues. Trimming shortened V by 6 bases and J by 6 bases, and 14 bases separated the two germline ends. The germline V gene has CDR1 WSHSY and CDR2 SAAADI. CDR3 sequence reads: CASSYTGPSEAFF. CDR3 sequence (DNA): TGCGCCAGCAGCTACACCGGGCCTTCTGAAGCTTTCTTT.

The V and J genes are TRBV7-9 and TRBJ1-2; D perhaps matches TRBD1 (5 bases). This CDR3 is 14 amino acids long. Per the germline V gene, CDR1 is SEHNR and CDR2 is FQNEAQ (reference sequence). Trimming cost V 1 base and J 4 bases, with 10 bases left between them. DNA for the CDR3: TGTGCCAGCAGCTTAGTGGAGGGGACCTATGGCTACACCTTC. Protein: CASSLVEGTYGYTF. The full variable domain, in which reference TRBV7-9 and TRBJ1-2 provide the parts outside the CDR3, is DTGVSQNPRHKITKRGQNVTFRCDPISEHNRLYWYRQTLGQGPEFLTYFQNEAQLEKSRLLSDRFSAERPKGSFSTLEIQRTEQGDSAMYLCASSLVEGTYGYTFGSGTRLTVV.

In the case of this clonotype: A much larger clone is a single base away; this may be a read error. The genes are TRBV6-1 and TRBJ1-2, with 9 bases that match TRBD1. Germline-derived CDR1 and CDR2 are MNHNS and SASEGT. The CDR3 length is 13 residues. CDR3 sequence (DNA): TGTGCCATCAGTAAAGCGGGACAGGGAGACTACACCTTC. This codes for CAISKAGQGDYTF.

This clonotype was seen ten or more times. The V gene is TRBV2, the J gene TRBJ1-5; D is unresolved. Deletions cut 4 bases from V and 7 bases from J, with 8 bases between. CDR1 and CDR2 from the germline V gene are SNHLY and FYNNEI. The CDR3 runs to 12 residues. The CDR3 loop reads CASSGQEQPQHF. The CDR3 region has the DNA TGTGCCAGCAGTGGCCAAGAGCAGCCCCAGCATTTT.

This clonotype turned up a few times. V and J are TRBV14 and TRBJ1-2; D perhaps matches TRBD1 (5 bases). Trimming pared 1 base from V and 2 bases from J, leaving 11 bases between. Germline-derived CDR1 and CDR2 are SGHDN and FVKESK. The CDR3 has 15 amino acids. As DNA, the CDR3 is TGTGCCAGCAGCCAAGGGCGGGCAGGGAACTATGGCTACACCTTC. Amino acid sequence: CASSQGRAGNYGYTF.

As concerns this clonotype: A much larger clone lies one base from this, so it may be a read error. The chain employs TRBV7-9 and TRBJ2-5; tentative D call: TRBD1 (5 bases). CDR1 is SEHNR and CDR2 is FQNEAQ in the germline V gene (reference sequence). The CDR3 totals 14 residues. CDR3 in amino acids: CVSRKGVLEETQYF. The DNA for the CDR3 is TGTGTCAGCAGGAAAGGGGTGCTGGAAGAGACCCAGTACTTC.

The gene calls are TRBV2 and TRBJ2-2; 8 bases are shared with TRBD1. The J segment lost 4 bases and the V segment lost 7 bases, leaving 11 bases of the junction unmatched. CDR3 length equals 16 residues. Per the germline V gene, CDR1 is SNHLY and CDR2 is FYNNEI. The CDR3: CASTPQGVAGTGELFF. CDR3 nucleotide sequence: TGTGCCAGCACCCCACAGGGGGTGGCAGGCACCGGGGAGCTGTTTTTT.

CDR3 in DNA: TGTGCCAGCAGCGCCGTCTGGGGCCTGGGGAATGAGCAGTACTTC. As protein: CASSAVWGLGNEQYF. J is TRBJ2-7 and V is TRBV11-2; TRBD1 might be the D (5 bases). This CDR3 comprises 15 residues. The V and J ends lost 5 bases and 7 bases respectively, with 21 bases between them. Germline-derived CDR1 and CDR2 are SGHAT and FQNNGV.

This chain uses TRBV6-5 with TRBJ1-2; 8 nucleotides match TRBD1. The germline gives CDR1 MNHEY, CDR2 SVGAGI. V was pared by 3 bases and J by 8 bases, with 5 bases of the junction left unmatched. The CDR3 is 13 amino acids. CDR3 in DNA: TGTGCCAGCAGTTATGGCAGGGGGCAGGGCTACACCTTC. Its translation: CASSYGRGQGYTF.

This rearrangement joins TRBV19 to TRBJ2-2, with 10 bases fitting TRBD1. Germline V CDR1 and CDR2: LNHDA, SQIVND (reference sequence). With V trimmed by 4 bases and J by 5 bases, 7 bases remained unmatched. This CDR3 has 16 residues. CDR3 region: CASSRLRDRGTGELFF. The CDR3 nucleotides read TGTGCCAGTAGTAGACTAAGGGACAGGGGAACCGGGGAGCTGTTTTTT.

In nucleotides, the CDR3 is TGCGCCAGCAGTGAGTCGAGGTCTTTCGACAATCAGCCCCAGCATTTT. Protein product: CASSESRSFDNQPQHF. The genes are TRBV10-2 and TRBJ1-5; D is unclear. Germline V CDR1 and CDR2: WSHSY, SAAADI. The V and J ends lost 0 bases and 3 bases respectively, with 12 bases between them. This CDR3 is 16 amino acids long.

Concerning this clonotype: Being one base from a much bigger clone, this may be a read error. The chain joins TRBV20-1 to TRBJ1-2; D is unresolved. The CDR3 sequence is 14 residues long. In germline, CDR1 is DFQATT, CDR2 SNEGSKA (reference sequence). V lost 2 bases and J 3 bases, leaving 13 bases between the germline ends. As DNA, the CDR3 is TGCAGTGCTAGAAATGACCGACGGGACTATGGCTACACCTTC. As protein: CSARNDRRDYGYTF.